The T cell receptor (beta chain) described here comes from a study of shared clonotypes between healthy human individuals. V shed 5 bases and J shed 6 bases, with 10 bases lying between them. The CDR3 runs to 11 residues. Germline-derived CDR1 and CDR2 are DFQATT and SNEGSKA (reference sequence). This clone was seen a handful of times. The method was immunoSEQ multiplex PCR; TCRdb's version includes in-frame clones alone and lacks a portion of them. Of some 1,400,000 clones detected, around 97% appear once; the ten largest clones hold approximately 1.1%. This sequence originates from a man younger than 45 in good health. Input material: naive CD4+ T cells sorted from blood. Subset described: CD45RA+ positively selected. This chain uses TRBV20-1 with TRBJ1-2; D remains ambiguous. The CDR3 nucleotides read TGCAGTGCTGGAGGGATAGATGGCTACACCTTC. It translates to CSAGGIDGYTF.